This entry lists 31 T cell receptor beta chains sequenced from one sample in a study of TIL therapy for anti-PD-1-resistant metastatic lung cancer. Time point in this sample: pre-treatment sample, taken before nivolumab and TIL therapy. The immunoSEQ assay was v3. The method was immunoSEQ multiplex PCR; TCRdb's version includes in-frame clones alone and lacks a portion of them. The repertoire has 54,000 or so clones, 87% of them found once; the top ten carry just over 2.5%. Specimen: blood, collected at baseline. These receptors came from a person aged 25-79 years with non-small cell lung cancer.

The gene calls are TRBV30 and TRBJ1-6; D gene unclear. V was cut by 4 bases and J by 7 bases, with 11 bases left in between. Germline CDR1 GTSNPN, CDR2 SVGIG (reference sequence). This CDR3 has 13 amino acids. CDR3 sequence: CAWKDGGNSPLHF. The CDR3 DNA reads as TGTGCCTGGAAAGACGGTGGCAATTCACCCCTCCACTTT.

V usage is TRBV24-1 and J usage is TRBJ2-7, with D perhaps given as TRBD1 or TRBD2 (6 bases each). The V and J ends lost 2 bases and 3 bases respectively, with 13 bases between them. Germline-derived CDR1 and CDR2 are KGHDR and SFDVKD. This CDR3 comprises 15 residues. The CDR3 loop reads CATSDSRRDNYEQYF. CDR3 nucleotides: TGTGCCACCAGTGATTCTAGGCGGGACAACTACGAGCAGTACTTC.

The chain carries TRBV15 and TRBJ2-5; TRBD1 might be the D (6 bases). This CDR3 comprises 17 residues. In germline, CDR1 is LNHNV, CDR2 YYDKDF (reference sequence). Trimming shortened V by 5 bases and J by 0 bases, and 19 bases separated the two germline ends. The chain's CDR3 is CATSDQVRGLYQETQYF. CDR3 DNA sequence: TGTGCCACCAGCGATCAGGTCAGGGGTCTGTACCAAGAGACCCAGTACTTC.

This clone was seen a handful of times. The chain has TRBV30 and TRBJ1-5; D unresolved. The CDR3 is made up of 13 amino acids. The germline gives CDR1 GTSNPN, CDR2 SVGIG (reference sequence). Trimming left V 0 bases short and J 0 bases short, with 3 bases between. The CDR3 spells CAWSVNSNQPQHF. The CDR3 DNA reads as TGTGCCTGGAGTGTTAATAGCAATCAGCCCCAGCATTTT.

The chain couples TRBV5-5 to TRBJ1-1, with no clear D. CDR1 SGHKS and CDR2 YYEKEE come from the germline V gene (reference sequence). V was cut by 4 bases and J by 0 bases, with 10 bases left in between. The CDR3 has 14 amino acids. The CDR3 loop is CASSPLRVNTEAFF. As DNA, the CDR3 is TGTGCCAGCAGCCCTCTACGAGTGAACACTGAAGCTTTCTTT.

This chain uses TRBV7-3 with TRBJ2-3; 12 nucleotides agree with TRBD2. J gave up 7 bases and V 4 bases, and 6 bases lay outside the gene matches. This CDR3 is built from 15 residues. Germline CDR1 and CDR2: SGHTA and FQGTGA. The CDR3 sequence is CASSSPGLAGHTQYF. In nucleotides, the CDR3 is TGTGCCAGCAGCTCGCCCGGACTAGCGGGGCATACGCAGTATTTT.

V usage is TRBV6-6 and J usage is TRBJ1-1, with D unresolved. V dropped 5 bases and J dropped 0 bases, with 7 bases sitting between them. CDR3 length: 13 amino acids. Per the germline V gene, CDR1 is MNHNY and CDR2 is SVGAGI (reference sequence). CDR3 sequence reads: CASSETVNTEAFF. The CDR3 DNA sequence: TGTGCCAGCAGTGAGACCGTGAACACTGAAGCTTTCTTT.

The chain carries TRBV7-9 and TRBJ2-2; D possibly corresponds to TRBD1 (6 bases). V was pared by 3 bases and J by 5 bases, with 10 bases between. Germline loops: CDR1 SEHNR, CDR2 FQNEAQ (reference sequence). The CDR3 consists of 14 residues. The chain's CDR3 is CASSFTGRTGELFF. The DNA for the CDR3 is TGTGCCAGCAGCTTCACAGGGAGAACCGGGGAGCTGTTTTTT.

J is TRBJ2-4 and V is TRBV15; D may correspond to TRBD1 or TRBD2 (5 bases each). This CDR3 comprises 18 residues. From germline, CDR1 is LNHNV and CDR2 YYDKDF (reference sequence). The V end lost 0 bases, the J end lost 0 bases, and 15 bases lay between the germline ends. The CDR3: CATSRDRGMRGAKNIQYF. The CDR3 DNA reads TGTGCCACCAGCAGAGATCGGGGCATGAGAGGAGCCAAAAACATTCAGTACTTC.

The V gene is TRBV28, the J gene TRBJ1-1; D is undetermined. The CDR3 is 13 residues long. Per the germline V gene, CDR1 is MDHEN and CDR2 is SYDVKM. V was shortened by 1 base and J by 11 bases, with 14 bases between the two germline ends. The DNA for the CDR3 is TGTGCCAGCAGTTTATTGATCGGGGTCGGGGCTTTCTTT. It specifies CASSLLIGVGAFF.

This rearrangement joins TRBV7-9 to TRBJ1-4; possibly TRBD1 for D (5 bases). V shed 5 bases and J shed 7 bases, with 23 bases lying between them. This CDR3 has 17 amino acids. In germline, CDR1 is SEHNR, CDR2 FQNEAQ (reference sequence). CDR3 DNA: TGTGCCAGCAGCCTCGGGCCACGAACACTGGGGGGTGAAAAACTGTTTTTT. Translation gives CASSLGPRTLGGEKLFF.

CDR3 coding DNA: TGCAGCGTTGAAGTATTCTACTCTTGGCAAAGCGGCTACACCTTC. Its translation is CSVEVFYSWQSGYTF. The gene calls are TRBV29-1 and TRBJ1-2; D uncertain. The CDR3 extends over 15 amino acids. V was cut by 1 base and J by 8 bases, with 20 bases left in between. The germline gives CDR1 SQVTM, CDR2 ANQGSEA. Full variable domain (missing parts from reference TRBV29-1 and TRBJ1-2): SAVISQKPSRDICQRGTSLTIQCQVDSQVTMMFWYRQQPGQSLTLIATANQGSEATYESGFVIDKFPISRPNLTFSTLTVSNMSPEDSSIYLCSVEVFYSWQSGYTFGSGTRLTVV.

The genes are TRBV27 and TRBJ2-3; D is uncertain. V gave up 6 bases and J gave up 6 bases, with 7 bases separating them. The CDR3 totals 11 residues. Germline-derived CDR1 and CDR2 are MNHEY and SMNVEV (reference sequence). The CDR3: CASRSWDTQYF. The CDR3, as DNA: TGTGCCAGCAGATCCTGGGATACGCAGTATTTT.

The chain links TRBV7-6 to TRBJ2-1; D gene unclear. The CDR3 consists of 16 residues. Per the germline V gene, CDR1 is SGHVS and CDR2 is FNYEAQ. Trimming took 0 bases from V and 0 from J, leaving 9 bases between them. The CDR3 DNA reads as TGTGCCAGCAGCTTAGCGCCCTCAAGCTCCTACAATGAGCAGTTCTTC. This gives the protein CASSLAPSSSYNEQFF.

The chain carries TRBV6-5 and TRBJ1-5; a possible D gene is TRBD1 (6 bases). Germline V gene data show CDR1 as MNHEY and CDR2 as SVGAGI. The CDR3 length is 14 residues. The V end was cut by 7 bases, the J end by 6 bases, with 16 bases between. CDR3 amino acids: CASKGRGLTQPQHF. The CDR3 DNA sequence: TGTGCCAGCAAAGGCAGGGGCCTCACTCAGCCCCAGCATTTT.

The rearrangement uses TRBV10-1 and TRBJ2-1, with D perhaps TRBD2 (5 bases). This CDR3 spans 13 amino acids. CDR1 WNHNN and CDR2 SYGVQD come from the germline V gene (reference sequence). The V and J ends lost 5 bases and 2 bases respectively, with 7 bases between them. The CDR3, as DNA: TGCGCCAGCAGTCCCGGGGCCTACAATGAGCAGTTCTTC. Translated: CASSPGAYNEQFF.

Here the CDR3 DNA reads TGCGCCAGCAGCCTCCCGGACAGGGGGGACACTGAAGCTTTCTTT. Encoded protein: CASSLPDRGDTEAFF. The rearrangement uses TRBV5-1 and TRBJ1-1; TRBD1 aligns across 10 bases. With V trimmed by 4 bases and J by 3 bases, 6 bases remained unmatched. Germline V gene lookup returns CDR1 SGHRS and CDR2 YFSETQ. The CDR3 length is 15 residues.

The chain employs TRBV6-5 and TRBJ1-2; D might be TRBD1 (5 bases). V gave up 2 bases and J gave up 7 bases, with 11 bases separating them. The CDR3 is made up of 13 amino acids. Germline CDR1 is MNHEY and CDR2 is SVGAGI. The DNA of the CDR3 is TGTGCCAGCAGTTACGCCCAGGGTAGTGGCTACACCTTC. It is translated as CASSYAQGSGYTF.

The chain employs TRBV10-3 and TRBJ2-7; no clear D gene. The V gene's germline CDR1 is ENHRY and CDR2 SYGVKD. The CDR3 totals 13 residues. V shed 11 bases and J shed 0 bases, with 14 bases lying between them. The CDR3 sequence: CAVGRTSSYEQYF. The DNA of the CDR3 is TGTGCCGTAGGACGGACGAGCTCCTACGAGCAGTACTTC.

CDR3 DNA: TGTGCCAGCAGCGTAAGTCCAGGGTGGAACTATGGCTACACCTTC. Translation: CASSVSPGWNYGYTF. This chain links TRBV9 with TRBJ1-2; weak D call: TRBD1 (5 bases). V lost 1 base and J lost 2, with 12 bases in between. The V gene's germline CDR1 is SGDLS and CDR2 YYNGEE. The CDR3 length is 15 residues.

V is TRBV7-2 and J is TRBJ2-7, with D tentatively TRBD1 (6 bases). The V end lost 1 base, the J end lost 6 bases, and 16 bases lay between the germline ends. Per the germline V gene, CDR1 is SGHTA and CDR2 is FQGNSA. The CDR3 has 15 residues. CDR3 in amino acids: CASSLVSGGLAEQYF. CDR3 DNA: TGTGCCAGCAGCTTAGTGTCTGGGGGCCTCGCCGAGCAGTACTTC.

The DNA of the CDR3 is TGCGCCAGCAGTGAGATGGCTGCCCAAGGGTCCTACAATGAGCAGTTCTTC. Its protein product is CASSEMAAQGSYNEQFF. This chain links TRBV10-1 with TRBJ2-1; D unresolved. Per the germline V gene, CDR1 is WNHNN and CDR2 is SYGVQD (reference sequence). The CDR3 contains 17 residues. V gave up 2 bases and J gave up 1 base, with 15 bases separating them.

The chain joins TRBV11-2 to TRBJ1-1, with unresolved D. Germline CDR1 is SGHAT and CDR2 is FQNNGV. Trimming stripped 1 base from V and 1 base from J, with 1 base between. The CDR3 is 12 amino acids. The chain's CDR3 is CASSLANTEAFF. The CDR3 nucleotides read TGTGCCAGCAGCTTAGCGAACACTGAAGCTTTCTTT. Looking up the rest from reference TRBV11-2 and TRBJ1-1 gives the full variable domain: EAGVAQSPRYKIIEKRQSVAFWCNPISGHATLYWYQQILGQGPKLLIQFQNNGVVDDSQLPKDRFSAERLKGVDSTLKIQPAKLEDSAVYLCASSLANTEAFFGQGTRLTVV.

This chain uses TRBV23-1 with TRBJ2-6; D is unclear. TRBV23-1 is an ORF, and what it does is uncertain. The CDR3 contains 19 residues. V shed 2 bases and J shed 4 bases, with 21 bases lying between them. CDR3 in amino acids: CASSQAAGPTSAGANVLTF. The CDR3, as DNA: TGCGCCAGCAGTCAAGCAGCCGGGCCTACATCAGCGGGGGCCAACGTCCTGACTTTC.

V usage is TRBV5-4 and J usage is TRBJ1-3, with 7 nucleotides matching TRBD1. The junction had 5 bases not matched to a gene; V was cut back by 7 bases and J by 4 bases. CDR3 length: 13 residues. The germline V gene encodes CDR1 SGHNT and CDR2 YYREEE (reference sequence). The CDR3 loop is CASGQDLGNTIYF. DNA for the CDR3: TGTGCCAGCGGACAGGATCTGGGAAACACCATATATTTT.

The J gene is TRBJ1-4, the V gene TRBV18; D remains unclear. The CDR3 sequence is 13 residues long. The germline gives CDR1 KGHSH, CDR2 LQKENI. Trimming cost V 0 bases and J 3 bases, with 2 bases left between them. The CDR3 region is CASSPPSNEKLFF. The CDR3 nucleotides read TGTGCCAGCTCACCACCTTCTAATGAAAAACTGTTTTTT.

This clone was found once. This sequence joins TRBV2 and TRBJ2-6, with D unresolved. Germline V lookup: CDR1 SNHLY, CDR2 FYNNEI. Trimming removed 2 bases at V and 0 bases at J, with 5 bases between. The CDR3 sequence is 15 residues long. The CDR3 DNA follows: TGTGCCAGCAGTGAAAGGTCCTCTGGGGCCAACGTCCTGACTTTC. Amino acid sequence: CASSERSSGANVLTF.

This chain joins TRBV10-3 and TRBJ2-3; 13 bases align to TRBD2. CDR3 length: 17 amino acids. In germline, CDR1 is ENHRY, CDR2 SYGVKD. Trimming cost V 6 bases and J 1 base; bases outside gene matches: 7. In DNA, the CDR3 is TGTGCCATCAGAACTAGCGGGGGGGCCGGGGGCACAGATACGCAGTATTTT. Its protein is CAIRTSGGAGGTDTQYF.

CDR3 sequence: CASIGGQAANYGYTF. For the CDR3, the DNA is TGTGCCAGTATCGGGGGACAAGCCGCTAACTATGGCTACACCTTC. The V and J genes are TRBV19 and TRBJ1-2, with D possibly being TRBD1 (6 bases). Trimming cost V 7 bases and J 0 bases, with 15 bases left between them. The CDR3 contains 15 residues. Germline CDR1 reads LNHDA; CDR2 reads SQIVND (reference sequence).

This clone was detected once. Written as DNA, the CDR3 is TGTGCCACCGAACCCCTAGGCGGGATCGACAATGAGCAGTTCTTC. Translating gives CATEPLGGIDNEQFF. The V gene is TRBV14, the J gene TRBJ2-1; D might be TRBD2 (6 bases). V lost 10 bases to trimming and J lost 5 bases, with 21 bases between them. The CDR3 runs 15 residues. Per germline, CDR1 SGHDN and CDR2 FVKESK.

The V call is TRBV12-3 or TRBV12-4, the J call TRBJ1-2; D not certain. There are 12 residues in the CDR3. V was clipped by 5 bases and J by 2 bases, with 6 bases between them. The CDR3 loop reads CASSQQNYGYTF. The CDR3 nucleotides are TGTGCCAGCAGTCAACAGAACTATGGCTACACCTTC.